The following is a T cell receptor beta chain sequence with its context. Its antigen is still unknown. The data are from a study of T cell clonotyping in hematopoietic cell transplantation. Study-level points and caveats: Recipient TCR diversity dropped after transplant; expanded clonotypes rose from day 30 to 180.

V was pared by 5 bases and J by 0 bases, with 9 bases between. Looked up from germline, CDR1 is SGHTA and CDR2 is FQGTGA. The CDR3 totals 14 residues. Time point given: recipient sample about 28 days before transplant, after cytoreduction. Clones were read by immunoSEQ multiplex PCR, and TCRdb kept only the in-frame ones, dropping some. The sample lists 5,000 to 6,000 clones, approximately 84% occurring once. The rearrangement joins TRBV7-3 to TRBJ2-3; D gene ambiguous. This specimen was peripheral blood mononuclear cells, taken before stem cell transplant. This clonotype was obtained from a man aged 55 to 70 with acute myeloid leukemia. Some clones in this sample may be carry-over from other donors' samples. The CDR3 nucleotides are TGTGCCAGCAGCACTCAGACTAGCACAGATACGCAGTATTTT. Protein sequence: CASSTQTSTDTQYF.